This paragraph reports one TCR beta chain. The antigen is undetermined. The entry originates in a study of cytomegalovirus exposure and HLA in healthy donors. Study-wide results and limits: There was a cluster of highly shared sequence variants that was likely a sequencing artifact.

V was pared by 3 bases and J by 13 bases, with 9 bases of the junction left unmatched. This CDR3 is built from 15 residues. The germline gives CDR1 SGDLS, CDR2 YYNGEE. 60 Vbeta and 13 Jbeta primers were used in PCR. Using immunoSEQ multiplex PCR, the repertoire was profiled, and TCRdb retains in-frame clones only, with some absent. The table has some 120,000 clones, 81% seen once. The source of this sequence is a woman aged 40 to 49 in good health and CMV-seronegative. The chain recombines TRBV9 with TRBJ2-1; 14 bases map to TRBD2. Sequencing was done on a sample of PBMCs. The DNA for the CDR3 is TGTGCCAGCAGCGCCGGGACTAGCGGGAGTGAGGAACAGTTCTTC. Translating gives CASSAGTSGSEEQFF.